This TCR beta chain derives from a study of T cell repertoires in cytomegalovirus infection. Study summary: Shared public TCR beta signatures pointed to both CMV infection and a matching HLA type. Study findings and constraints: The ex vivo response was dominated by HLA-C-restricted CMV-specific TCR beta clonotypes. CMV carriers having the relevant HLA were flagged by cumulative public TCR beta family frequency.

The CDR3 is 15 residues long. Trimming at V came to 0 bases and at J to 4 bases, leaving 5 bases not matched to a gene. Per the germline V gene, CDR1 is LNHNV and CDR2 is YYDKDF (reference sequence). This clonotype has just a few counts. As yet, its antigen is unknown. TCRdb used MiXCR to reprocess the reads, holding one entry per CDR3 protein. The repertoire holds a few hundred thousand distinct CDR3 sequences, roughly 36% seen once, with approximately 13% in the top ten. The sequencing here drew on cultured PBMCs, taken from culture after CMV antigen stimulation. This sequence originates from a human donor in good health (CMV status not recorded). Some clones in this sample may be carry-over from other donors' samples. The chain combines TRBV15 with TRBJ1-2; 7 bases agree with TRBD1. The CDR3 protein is CATSRDKGQRYGYTF. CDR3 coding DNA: TGTGCCACCAGCAGAGACAAGGGACAGCGCTATGGCTACACCTTC. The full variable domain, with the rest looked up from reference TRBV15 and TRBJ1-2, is DAMVIQNPRYQVTQFGKPVTLSCSQTLNHNVMYWYQQKSSQAPKLLFHYYDKDFNNEADTPDNFQSRRPNTSFCFLDIRSPGLGDTAMYLCATSRDKGQRYGYTFGSGTRLTVV.